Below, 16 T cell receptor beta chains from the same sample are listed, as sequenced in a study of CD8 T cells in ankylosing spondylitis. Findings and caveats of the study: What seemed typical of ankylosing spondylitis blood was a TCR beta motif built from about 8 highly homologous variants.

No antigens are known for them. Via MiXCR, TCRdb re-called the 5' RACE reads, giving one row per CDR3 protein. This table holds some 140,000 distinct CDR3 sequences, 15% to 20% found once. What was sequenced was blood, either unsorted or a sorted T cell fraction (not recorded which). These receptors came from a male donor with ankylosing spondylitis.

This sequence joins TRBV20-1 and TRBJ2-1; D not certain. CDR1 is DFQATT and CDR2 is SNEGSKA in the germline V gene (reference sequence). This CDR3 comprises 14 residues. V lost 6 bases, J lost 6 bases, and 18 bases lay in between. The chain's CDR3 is CSAIDEIVGNEQFF. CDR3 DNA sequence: TGCAGTGCCATAGACGAAATAGTTGGCAATGAGCAGTTCTTC.

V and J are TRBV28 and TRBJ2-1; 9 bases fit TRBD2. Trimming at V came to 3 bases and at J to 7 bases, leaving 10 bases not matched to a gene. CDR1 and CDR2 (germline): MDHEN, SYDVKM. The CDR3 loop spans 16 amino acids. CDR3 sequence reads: CASSFRDSGRGNEQFF. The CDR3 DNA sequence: TGTGCCAGCAGTTTCCGGGATAGCGGGAGAGGTAATGAGCAGTTCTTC.

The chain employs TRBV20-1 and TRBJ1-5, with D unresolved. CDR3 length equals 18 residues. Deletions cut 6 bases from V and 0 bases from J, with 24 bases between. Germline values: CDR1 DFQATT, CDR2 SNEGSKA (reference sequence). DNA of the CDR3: TGCAGTGCAATCCCCGTCGGTAGTAACTTCTATAGCAATCAGCCCCAGCATTTT. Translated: CSAIPVGSNFYSNQPQHF.

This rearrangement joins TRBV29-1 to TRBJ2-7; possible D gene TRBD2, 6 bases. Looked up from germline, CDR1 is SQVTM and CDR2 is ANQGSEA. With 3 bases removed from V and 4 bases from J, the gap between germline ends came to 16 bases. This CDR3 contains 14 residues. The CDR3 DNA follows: TGCAGCGTTGAGGCAGGGACTTCTGGATACGAGCAGTACTTC. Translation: CSVEAGTSGYEQYF.

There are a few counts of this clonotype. The CDR3 reads CATSSTQMSGGYEQYF. The CDR3 region has the DNA TGTGCCACCAGCAGTACCCAGATGTCAGGGGGCTACGAGCAGTACTTC. J is TRBJ2-7 and V is TRBV15; 7 nucleotides align to TRBD1. The junction had 11 bases not matched to a gene; V was cut back by 3 bases and J by 3 bases. From germline, CDR1 is LNHNV and CDR2 YYDKDF (reference sequence). The CDR3 is 16 residues long.

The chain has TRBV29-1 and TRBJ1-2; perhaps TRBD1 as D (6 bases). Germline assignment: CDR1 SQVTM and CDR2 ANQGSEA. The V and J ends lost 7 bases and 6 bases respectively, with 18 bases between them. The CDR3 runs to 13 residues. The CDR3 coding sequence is TGCAGCGCTATGACAGGAGAAATAAATGGCTACACCTTC. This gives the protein CSAMTGEINGYTF.

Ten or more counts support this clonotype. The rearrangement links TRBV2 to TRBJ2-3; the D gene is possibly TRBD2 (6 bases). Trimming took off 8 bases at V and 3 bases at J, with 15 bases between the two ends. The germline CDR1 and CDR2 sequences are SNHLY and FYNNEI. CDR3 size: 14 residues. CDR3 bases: TGTGCCAGCGAAAGGAGGGATGAAACAGATACGCAGTATTTT. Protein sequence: CASERRDETDTQYF. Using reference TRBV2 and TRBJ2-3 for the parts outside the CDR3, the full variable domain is EPEVTQTPSHQVTQMGQEVILRCVPISNHLYFYWYRQILGQKVEFLVSFYNNEISEKSEIFDDQFSVERPDGSNFTLKIRSTKLEDSAMYFCASERRDETDTQYFGPGTRLTVL.

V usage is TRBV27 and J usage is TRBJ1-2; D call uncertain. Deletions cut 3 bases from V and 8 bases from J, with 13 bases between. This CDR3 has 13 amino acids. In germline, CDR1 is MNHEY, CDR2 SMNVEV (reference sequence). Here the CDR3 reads CASSFGGLRGYTF. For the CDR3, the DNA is TGTGCCAGCAGTTTTGGAGGCCTACGAGGCTACACCTTC.

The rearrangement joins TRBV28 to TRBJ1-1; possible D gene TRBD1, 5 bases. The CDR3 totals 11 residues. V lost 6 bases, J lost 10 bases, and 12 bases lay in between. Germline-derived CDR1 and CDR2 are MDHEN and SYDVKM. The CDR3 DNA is TGTGCCAGCAGGGATGGGGCATCAGCTTTCTTT. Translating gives CASRDGASAFF.

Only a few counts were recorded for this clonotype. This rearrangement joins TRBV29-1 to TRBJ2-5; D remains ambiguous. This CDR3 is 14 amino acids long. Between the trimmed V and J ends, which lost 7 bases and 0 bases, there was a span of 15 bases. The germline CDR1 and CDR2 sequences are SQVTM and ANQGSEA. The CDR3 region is CSAEATKHQETQYF. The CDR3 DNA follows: TGCAGCGCTGAGGCTACCAAACACCAAGAGACCCAGTACTTC.

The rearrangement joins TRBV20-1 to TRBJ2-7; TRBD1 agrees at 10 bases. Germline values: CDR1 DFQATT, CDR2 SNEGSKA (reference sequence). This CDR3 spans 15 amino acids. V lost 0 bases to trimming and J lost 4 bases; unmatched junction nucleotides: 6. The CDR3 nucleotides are TGCAGTGCTAGAGATATGGGGACAGGGGATTACGAGCAGTACTTC. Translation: CSARDMGTGDYEQYF.

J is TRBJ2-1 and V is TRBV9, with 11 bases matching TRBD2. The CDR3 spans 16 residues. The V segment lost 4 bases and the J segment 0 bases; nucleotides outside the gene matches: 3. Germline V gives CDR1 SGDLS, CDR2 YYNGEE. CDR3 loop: CASSLTSGSSYNEQFF. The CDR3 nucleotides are TGTGCCAGCAGCCTCACTAGCGGGAGCTCCTACAATGAGCAGTTCTTC.

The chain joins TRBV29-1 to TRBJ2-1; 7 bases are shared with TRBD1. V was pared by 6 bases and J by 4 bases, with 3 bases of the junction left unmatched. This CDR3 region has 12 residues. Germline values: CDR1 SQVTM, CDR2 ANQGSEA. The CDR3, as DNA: TGCAGCGTCCGGGACAGTTACAATGAGCAGTTCTTC. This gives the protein CSVRDSYNEQFF.

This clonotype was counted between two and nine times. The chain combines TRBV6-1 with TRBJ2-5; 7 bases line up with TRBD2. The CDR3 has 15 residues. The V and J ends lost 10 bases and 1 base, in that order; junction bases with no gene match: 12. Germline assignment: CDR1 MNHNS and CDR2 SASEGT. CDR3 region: CATSYYLAAQETQYF. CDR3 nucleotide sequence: TGTGCCACCTCCTACTACCTAGCGGCCCAAGAGACCCAGTACTTC.

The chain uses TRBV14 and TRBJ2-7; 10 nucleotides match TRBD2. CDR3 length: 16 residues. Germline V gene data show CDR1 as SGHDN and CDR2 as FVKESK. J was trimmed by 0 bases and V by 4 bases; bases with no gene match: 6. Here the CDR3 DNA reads TGTGCCAGCAGCCGTGGGACTAGCGTCTTCTCCTACGAGCAGTACTTC. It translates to CASSRGTSVFSYEQYF.

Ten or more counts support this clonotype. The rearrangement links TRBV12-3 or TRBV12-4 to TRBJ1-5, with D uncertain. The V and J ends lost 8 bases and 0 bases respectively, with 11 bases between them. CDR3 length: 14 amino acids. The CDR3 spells CASDQEYSNQPQHF. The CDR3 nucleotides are TGTGCCAGCGACCAGGAGTATAGCAATCAGCCCCAGCATTTT.